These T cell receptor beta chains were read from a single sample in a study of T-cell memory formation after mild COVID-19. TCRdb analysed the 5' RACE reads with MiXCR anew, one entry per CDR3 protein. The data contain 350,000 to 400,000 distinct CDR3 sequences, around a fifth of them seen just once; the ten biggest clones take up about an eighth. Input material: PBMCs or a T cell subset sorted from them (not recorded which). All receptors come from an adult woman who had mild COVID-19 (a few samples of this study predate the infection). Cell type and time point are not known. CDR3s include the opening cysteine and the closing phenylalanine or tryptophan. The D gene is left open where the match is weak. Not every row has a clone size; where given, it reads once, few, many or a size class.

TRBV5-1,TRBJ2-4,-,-,TGCGCCAGCAGCTTGGCCAGCACCGCGGCAGGGGACATTCAGTACTTC,CASSLASTAAGDIQYF
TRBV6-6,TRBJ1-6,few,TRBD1,TGTGCCAGCAGTATCGGACAGGGCATGGGGAATTCACCCCTCCACTTT,CASSIGQGMGNSPLHF
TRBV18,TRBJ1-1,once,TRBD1,TGTGCCAGTGGACAGGGAGCTGCCACTGAAGCTTTCTTT,CASGQGAATEAFF
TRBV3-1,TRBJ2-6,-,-,TGTGCCAGCAGCCAAGACCGGCTCCCTGGGGCCAACGTCCTGACTTTC,CASSQDRLPGANVLTF
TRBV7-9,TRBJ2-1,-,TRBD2,TGTGCCAGCAGCAGTACCGGGACTATACTCAATGAGCAGTTCTTC,CASSSTGTILNEQFF
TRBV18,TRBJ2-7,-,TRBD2,TGTGCCAGCTCACCACCGTTGATCTTTCGAAGCGGGGAAACTTACGAGCAGTACTTC,CASSPPLIFRSGETYEQYF
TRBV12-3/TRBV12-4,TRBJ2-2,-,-,TGTGCCAGCAGTCCCGACCACACCGGGGAGCTGTTTTTT,CASSPDHTGELFF
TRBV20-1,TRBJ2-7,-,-,TGCAGTGCTAGAGGGACAGCGGGCTCCTACGAGCAGTACTTC,CSARGTAGSYEQYF
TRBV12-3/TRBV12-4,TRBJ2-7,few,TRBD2,TGTGCCAGCAGTTTAGATCCGCGACTAGCGGGACGTAAAGTATCCTACGAGCAGTACTTC,CASSLDPRLAGRKVSYEQYF
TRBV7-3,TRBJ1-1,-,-,TGTGCCAGCAGCCCCCAAACTTTGGACGAAGCTTTCTTT,CASSPQTLDEAFF
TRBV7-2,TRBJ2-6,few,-,TGTGCCAGCAGCTTAGAAGGGTATGGGGCCAACGTCCTGACTTTC,CASSLEGYGANVLTF
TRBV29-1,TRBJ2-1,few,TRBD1,TGCAGCGTCCTCGCCAAGGGACAGGGGAGGCAGGCCGGTACCAATGAGCAGTTCTTC,CSVLAKGQGRQAGTNEQFF
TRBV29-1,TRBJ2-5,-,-,TGCAGCGTTGAAGCCGATGACAGCGGTAGATCAGAGACCCAGTACTTC,CSVEADDSGRSETQYF
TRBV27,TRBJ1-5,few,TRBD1,TGTGCCAGCAGTTTACGGACAGGGGTTAATCAGCCCCAGCATTTT,CASSLRTGVNQPQHF
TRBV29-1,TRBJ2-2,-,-,TGCAGCGTTGGAAAGGACAGTTACTCCGGGGAGCTGTTTTTT,CSVGKDSYSGELFF
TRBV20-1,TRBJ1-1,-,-,TGCAGTGCGGAAGGACAGGAAGCTTTCTTT,CSAEGQEAFF
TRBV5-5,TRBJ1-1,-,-,TGTGCCAGCAGCCCCCCCGGACCGATCACTGAAGCTTTCTTT,CASSPPGPITEAFF
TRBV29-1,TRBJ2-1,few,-,TGCAGCGTTGACTACGGGATAAGCTCCTACAATGAGCAGTTCTTC,CSVDYGISSYNEQFF
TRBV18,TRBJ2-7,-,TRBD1,TGTGGCAGCTCACCACCGAGGCCACGGACAGGTAACTACGAGCAGTACTTC,CGSSPPRPRTGNYEQYF
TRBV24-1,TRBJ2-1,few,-,TGTGCCACCAGTTCGTATCGACTAGTGGGCAATGAGCAGTTCTTC,CATSSYRLVGNEQFF
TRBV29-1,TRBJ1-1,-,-,TGCAGCGTTAGTTTTGAGGGGTGGAGCACTGAAGCTTTCTTT,CSVSFEGWSTEAFF
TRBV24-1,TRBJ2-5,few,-,TGTGCCACCAGTGGGATGGGAGCCCAAGAGACCCAGTACTTC,CATSGMGAQETQYF
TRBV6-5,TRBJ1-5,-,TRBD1,TGTGCCAGCAGCCGGGGGACAGCTACTACCCAGCATTTT,CASSRGTATTQHF
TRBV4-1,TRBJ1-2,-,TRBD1,TGCGCCAGCAGCCAAGGTCCCCAGGGGGGAGATGGCTACACCTTC,CASSQGPQGGDGYTF
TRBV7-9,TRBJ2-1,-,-,TGTGCCAGCAGCCCCCGGGACAACGGCCACACCGACCGGCAGTTCTTC,CASSPRDNGHTDRQFF
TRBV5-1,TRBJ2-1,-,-,TGCGCCAGCAGCTTGAGGCAGGGAACCTACAATGAGCAGTTCTTC,CASSLRQGTYNEQFF
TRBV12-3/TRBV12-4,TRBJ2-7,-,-,TGTGCCAGCACCCCGGGAAGGGCCTACGAGCAGTACTTC,CASTPGRAYEQYF
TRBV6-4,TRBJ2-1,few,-,TGTGCCAGCAGTCCCTCTGAGGATAATGAGCAGTTCTTC,CASSPSEDNEQFF
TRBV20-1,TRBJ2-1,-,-,TGCAGTGCCTCCGGGCCATCGCGGACAAAAGGCGATGAGCAGTTCTTC,CSASGPSRTKGDEQFF
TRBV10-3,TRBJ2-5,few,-,TGTGCCATCAGTGATAGGGTGGCGGAGACCCAGTACTTC,CAISDRVAETQYF
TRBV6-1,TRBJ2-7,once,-,TGTGCCAGCAGTGAAAGGGCAGAAAGCGGCTACGAGCAGTACTTC,CASSERAESGYEQYF
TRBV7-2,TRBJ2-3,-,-,TGTGCCAGCAGCCTAGATGGTAGGGGACGCACAGATACGCAGTATTTT,CASSLDGRGRTDTQYF
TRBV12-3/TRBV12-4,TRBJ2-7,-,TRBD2,TGTGCCAGCAGTCGCCCGGGACTAGCGGGGGACTACGAGCAGTACTTC,CASSRPGLAGDYEQYF
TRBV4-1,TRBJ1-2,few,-,TGCGCCAGCAGCCAAGGGGACATCAGAGCTAACTATGGCTACACCTTC,CASSQGDIRANYGYTF
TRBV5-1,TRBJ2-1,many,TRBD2,TGCGCCAGCAGCTTCTACTCAGCGGGAGCGTCGGTGTACAATGAGCAGTTCTTC,CASSFYSAGASVYNEQFF
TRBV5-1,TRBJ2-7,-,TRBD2,TGCGCCAGCACCCTAGGGCGGGGGGGCTACGAGCAGTACTTC,CASTLGRGGYEQYF
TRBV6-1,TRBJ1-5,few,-,TGTGCCAGCAGTGATTCCAGGGCAATCCAGCCCCAGCATTTT,CASSDSRAIQPQHF
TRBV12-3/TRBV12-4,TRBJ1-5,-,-,TGTGCCAGCAGTTCATGGGATGTTAGCAATCAGCCCCAGCATTTT,CASSSWDVSNQPQHF
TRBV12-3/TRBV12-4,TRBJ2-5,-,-,TGTGCCAGCAGTCAAGACACGACAGCGAACAGGGAGACCCAGTACTTC,CASSQDTTANRETQYF
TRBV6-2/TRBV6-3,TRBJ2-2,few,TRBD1,TGTGCCAGCAGCCGGGACAGGGATGGCACCGGGGAGCTGTTTTTT,CASSRDRDGTGELFF
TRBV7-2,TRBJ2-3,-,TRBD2,TGTGCCACCAGCACTGGACTAGTGGGAGATACGCAGTATTTT,CATSTGLVGDTQYF
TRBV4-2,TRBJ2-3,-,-,TGTGCCAGCAGCCAAGATCTTAGTTACAGGGATACGCAGTATTTT,CASSQDLSYRDTQYF
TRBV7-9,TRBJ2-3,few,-,TGTGCCAGCAGACGTGGGGGAGATACGCAGTATTTT,CASRRGGDTQYF
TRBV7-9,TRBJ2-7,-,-,TGTGCCAGCGGTTCCAGGGACGCCCCCATGCACGAGCAGTACTTC,CASGSRDAPMHEQYF
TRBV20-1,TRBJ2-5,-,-,TGCAGTGCTAGTTTTTCGTGGGATCAAGAGACCCAGTACTTC,CSASFSWDQETQYF
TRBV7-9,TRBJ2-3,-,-,TGTGCCAGCATCAAACAAGGACTATCCCGCACAGATACGCAGTATTTT,CASIKQGLSRTDTQYF